This T cell receptor (beta chain) was recovered during a study of blood T cell repertoires in COVID-19. Study-wide context: There were acute and convalescent COVID-19 samples, and they came from the United States, Italy and Spain. T cells, B-cell-depleted T cells, or PBMCs supplied cDNA or gDNA.

As handled by the study authors: Quantification of nucleated cells was approximated via reference gene primer amplification. TCRdb's table, derived via immunoSEQ multiplex PCR, lists solely in-frame clones and lacks some. That table furnishes V, J and clone size, whereas the DNA furnished D and trimming. The sample has around 370,000 clones; 88% are singletons. Recruited during active infection, patients (from Seattle) were subsequently followed longitudinally. Germline V CDR1 and CDR2: MNHNY, SVGAGI (reference sequence). This CDR3 is built from 14 residues. The V end was cut by 5 bases, the J end by 8 bases, with 19 bases between.

The rearrangement links TRBV6-6 to TRBJ2-7, with D perhaps matching TRBD2 (6 bases). Sequenced input: peripheral blood. The sequence was obtained from a woman in her 70s with COVID-19, enrolled during active disease. The CDR3 here is CASSPGAGPSQQYF. CDR3 coding DNA: TGTGCCAGCAGTCCCGGGGCGGGGCCCTCCCAGCAGTACTTC.